The 13 T cell receptor beta chains reported below all come from one sample, sequenced in a study of T-cell reconstitution after alpha-beta-depleted transplantation in children. Unique molecular identifiers were incorporated during preparation of the TCRbeta library. TCRdb redid the calling of the PCR reads with MiXCR, one entry per CDR3 protein. The sample contains approximately 430,000 distinct CDR3 sequences, roughly 16% of which appear only once. The starting material was PBMCs, mostly from graft donor cells, obtained 360 days after TCRalphabeta/CD19-depleted stem cell transplant. The receptors originated from a boy younger than two who had a stem cell transplant for Wiskott-Aldrich syndrome, so the T cells may come from the graft donor.

This chain uses TRBV12-3 or TRBV12-4 with TRBJ1-6; 9 bases agree with TRBD1. J lost 7 bases, V lost 5 bases, and 6 bases had no gene match. This CDR3 has 15 residues. CDR3 DNA: TGTGCCAGCAGTCGGAACAGGGGGCAGAATTCACCCCTCCACTTT. This gives the protein CASSRNRGQNSPLHF.

V is TRBV6-5 and J is TRBJ2-7; TRBD1 agrees at 7 bases. Germline values: CDR1 MNHEY, CDR2 SVGAGI. The J segment lost 4 bases and the V segment lost 7 bases, leaving 19 bases of the junction unmatched. This CDR3 has 17 amino acids. This CDR3 reads CASISDRVYPGPYEQYF. The CDR3 coding sequence is TGTGCCAGCATTTCAGACAGGGTCTACCCCGGCCCTTACGAGCAGTACTTC.

The chain uses TRBV20-1 and TRBJ1-1; tentative D call: TRBD1 (5 bases). The CDR3 is made up of 12 amino acids. Trimming took off 3 bases at V and 3 bases at J, with 8 bases between the two ends. CDR1 is DFQATT and CDR2 is SNEGSKA in the germline V gene (reference sequence). CDR3 in DNA: TGCAGTGCTAGTGCGGGGGACACTGAAGCTTTCTTT. It yields the protein CSASAGDTEAFF.

CDR3 region: CASSLPTGTGWQETQYF. The CDR3 region has the DNA TGTGCCAGCAGCTTACCCACCGGGACAGGGTGGCAAGAGACCCAGTACTTC. The chain uses TRBV7-9 and TRBJ2-5, with 9 bases matching TRBD1. The CDR3 totals 17 residues. V trimming: 2 bases; J trimming: 2 bases; junction bases outside the gene matches: 9. Germline V gene lookup returns CDR1 SEHNR and CDR2 FQNEAQ (reference sequence).

The rearrangement joins TRBV6-2 or TRBV6-3 to TRBJ1-2; D is unresolved. The CDR3 sequence is 14 residues long. Deletions cut 0 bases from V and 7 bases from J, with 12 bases between. The germline CDR1 and CDR2 sequences are MNHEY and SVGEGT. The CDR3 sequence: CASSYSPGTGGYTF. In DNA, the CDR3 is TGTGCCAGCAGTTACTCGCCAGGAACGGGTGGCTACACCTTC.

This chain joins TRBV12-3 or TRBV12-4 and TRBJ2-6; D unresolved. Trimming pared 3 bases from V and 0 bases from J, leaving 6 bases between. The CDR3 length is 15 residues. Written as DNA, the CDR3 is TGTGCCAGCAGTTTCAGGCACTCTGGGGCCAACGTCCTGACTTTC. Its translation is CASSFRHSGANVLTF.

V usage is TRBV29-1 and J usage is TRBJ2-1; D assignment may be TRBD1 or TRBD2 (7 bases each). CDR1 is SQVTM and CDR2 is ANQGSEA in the germline V gene. The V gene lost 5 bases and the J gene lost 9 bases, with 17 bases spanning the gap. CDR3 length: 13 amino acids. The CDR3 region is CSVRQGGLSEQFF. CDR3 coding DNA: TGCAGCGTTCGACAGGGAGGGTTGAGTGAGCAGTTCTTC.

The genes are TRBV5-6 and TRBJ1-1, with TRBD1 identical over 8 bases. With 4 bases clipped from V and 6 bases from J, the junction kept 14 bases outside the gene matches. Germline CDR1 and CDR2: SGHDT and YYEEEE. CDR3 length: 16 residues. The CDR3 spells CASSGRDRRWFPEAFF. Here the CDR3 DNA reads TGTGCCAGCAGCGGGAGGGACAGGCGCTGGTTCCCTGAAGCTTTCTTT.

The chain uses TRBV4-2 and TRBJ2-5, with a possible D match to TRBD1 (6 bases). CDR1 is LGHNA, CDR2 YNFKEQ, per germline. The CDR3 has 14 amino acids. With 1 base removed from V and 2 bases from J, the gap between germline ends came to 8 bases. The CDR3 here is CASSQGGPQETQYF. The CDR3 nucleotides read TGTGCCAGCAGCCAAGGGGGGCCTCAAGAGACCCAGTACTTC.

This clonotype was detected only a few times. The rearrangement joins TRBV24-1 to TRBJ2-3; D call uncertain. CDR3 length: 12 amino acids. The V and J ends lost 7 bases and 4 bases respectively, with 8 bases between them. CDR1 KGHDR and CDR2 SFDVKD come from the germline V gene. The DNA for the CDR3 is TGTGCCACCAGCGGCCTACCAGATACGCAGTATTTT. The encoded protein is CATSGLPDTQYF.

This clonotype has a handful of counts. Written as DNA, the CDR3 is TGCAGTGCTAGAGAGACCAAGGGGAGAGAGACCCAGTACTTC. This codes for CSARETKGRETQYF. The chain joins TRBV20-1 to TRBJ2-5, with D perhaps assigned TRBD1 or TRBD2 (5 bases each). Trimming took off 0 bases at V and 4 bases at J, with 12 bases between the two ends. Germline V gene data show CDR1 as DFQATT and CDR2 as SNEGSKA (reference sequence). CDR3 length equals 14 residues.

This clonotype was observed a few times. The V call is TRBV19, the J call TRBJ2-5, with TRBD1 matching 9 bases. Losses at the gene ends were 3 bases for V and 4 bases for J; bases not matched to a gene: 3. There are 14 residues in the CDR3. The germline gives CDR1 LNHDA, CDR2 SQIVND (reference sequence). The CDR3 DNA reads as TGTGCCAGTAGTATCGGACAGGGGACAGAGACCCAGTACTTC. Translating gives CASSIGQGTETQYF.

This clonotype was counted a few times. V gene TRBV12-3 or TRBV12-4 combines with J gene TRBJ1-1; unclear D gene. This CDR3 contains 13 residues. Trimming stripped 7 bases from V and 5 bases from J, with 14 bases between. The CDR3 sequence: CASNPRVGTEAFF. CDR3 DNA sequence: TGTGCCAGCAATCCTCGGGTGGGGACTGAAGCTTTCTTT.